The present T cell receptor beta chain was sequenced within a study of type 1 regulatory T cells. This CDR3 is built from 15 residues. V was cut by 3 bases and J by 1 base, with 16 bases left in between. Germline CDR1 and CDR2: DFQATT and SNEGSKA (reference sequence). Using its own MiXCR run on the reads, TCRdb lists one record per CDR3 protein. The sample includes 80,000 to 100,000 distinct CDR3 sequences, 31% of them seen just once. The rearrangement joins TRBV20-1 to TRBJ2-7; D could derive from TRBD1 or TRBD2 (5 bases each). Sequencing input: CD4+ T cells, either the whole sample or a sorted fraction (not recorded which). This sequence originates from a human donor in good health. CDR3 sequence (DNA): TGCAGTGCTAGGGGGTCTGCAGGGAGTTCCTACGAGCAGTACTTC. Its translation is CSARGSAGSSYEQYF.